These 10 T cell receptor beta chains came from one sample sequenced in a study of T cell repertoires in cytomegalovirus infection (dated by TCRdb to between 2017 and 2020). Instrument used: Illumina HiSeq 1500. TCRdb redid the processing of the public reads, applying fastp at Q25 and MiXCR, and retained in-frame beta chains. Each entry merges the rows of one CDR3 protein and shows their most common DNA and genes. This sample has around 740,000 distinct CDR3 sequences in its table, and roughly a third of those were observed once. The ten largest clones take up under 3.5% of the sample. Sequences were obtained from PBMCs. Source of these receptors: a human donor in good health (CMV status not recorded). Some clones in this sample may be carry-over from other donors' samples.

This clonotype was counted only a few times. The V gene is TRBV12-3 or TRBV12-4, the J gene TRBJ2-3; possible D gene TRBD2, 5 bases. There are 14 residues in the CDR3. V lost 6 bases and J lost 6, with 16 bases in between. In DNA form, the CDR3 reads TGTGCCAGCAGCGTGGACGGAGGCTGGGATACGCAGTATTTT. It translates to CASSVDGGWDTQYF.

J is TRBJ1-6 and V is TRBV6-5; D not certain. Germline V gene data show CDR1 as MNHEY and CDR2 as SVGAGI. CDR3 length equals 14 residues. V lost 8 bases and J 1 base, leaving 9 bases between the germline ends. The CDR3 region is CASRTASYNSPLHF. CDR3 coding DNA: TGTGCCAGCCGGACGGCTTCCTATAATTCACCCCTCCACTTT.

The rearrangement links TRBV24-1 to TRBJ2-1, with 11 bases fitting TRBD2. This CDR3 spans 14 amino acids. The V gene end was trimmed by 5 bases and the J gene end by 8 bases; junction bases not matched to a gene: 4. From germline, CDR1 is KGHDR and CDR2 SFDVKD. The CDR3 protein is CATSVAGGRYEQFF. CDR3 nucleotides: TGTGCCACCAGTGTAGCGGGAGGGAGGTATGAGCAGTTCTTC.

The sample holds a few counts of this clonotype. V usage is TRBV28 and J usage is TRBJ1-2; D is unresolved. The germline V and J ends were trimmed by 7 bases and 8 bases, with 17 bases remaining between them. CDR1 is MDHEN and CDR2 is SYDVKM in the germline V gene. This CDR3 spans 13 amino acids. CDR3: CASTSPGTGGYTF. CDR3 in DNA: TGTGCCAGCACCTCTCCCGGCACCGGAGGCTACACCTTC.

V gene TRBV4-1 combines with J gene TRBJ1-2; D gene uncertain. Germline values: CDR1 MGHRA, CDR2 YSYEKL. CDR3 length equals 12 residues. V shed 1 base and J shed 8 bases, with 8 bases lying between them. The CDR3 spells CASSQVTGGYTF. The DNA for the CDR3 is TGCGCCAGCAGCCAAGTTACGGGAGGCTACACCTTC.

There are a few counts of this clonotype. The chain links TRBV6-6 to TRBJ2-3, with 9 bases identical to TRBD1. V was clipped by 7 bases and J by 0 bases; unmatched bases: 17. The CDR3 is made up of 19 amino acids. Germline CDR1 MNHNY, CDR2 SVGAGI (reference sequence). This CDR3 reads CASKTPLGQGKGSTDTQYF. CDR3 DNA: TGTGCCAGCAAAACCCCGCTGGGACAGGGAAAGGGCAGCACAGATACGCAGTATTTT.

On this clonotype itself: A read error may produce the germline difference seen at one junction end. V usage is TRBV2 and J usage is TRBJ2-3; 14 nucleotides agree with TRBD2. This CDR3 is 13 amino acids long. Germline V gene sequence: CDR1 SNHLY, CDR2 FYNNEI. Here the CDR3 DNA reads TGTGCCAGCACCCTCGGGACTAGCGGGGGTTCGAATTTT. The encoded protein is CASTLGTSGGSNF.

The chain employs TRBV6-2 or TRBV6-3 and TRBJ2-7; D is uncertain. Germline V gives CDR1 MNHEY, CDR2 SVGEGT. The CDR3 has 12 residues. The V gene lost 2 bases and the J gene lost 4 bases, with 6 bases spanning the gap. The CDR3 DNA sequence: TGTGCCAGCAGTTACGTCCAGTACGAGCAGTACTTC. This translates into CASSYVQYEQYF.

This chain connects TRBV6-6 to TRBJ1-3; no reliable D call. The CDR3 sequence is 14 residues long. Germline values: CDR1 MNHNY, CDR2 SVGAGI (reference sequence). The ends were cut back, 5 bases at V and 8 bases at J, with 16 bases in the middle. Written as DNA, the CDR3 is TGTGCCAGCAGTGACCGGACCTTTAGGGACACCATATATTTT. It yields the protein CASSDRTFRDTIYF.

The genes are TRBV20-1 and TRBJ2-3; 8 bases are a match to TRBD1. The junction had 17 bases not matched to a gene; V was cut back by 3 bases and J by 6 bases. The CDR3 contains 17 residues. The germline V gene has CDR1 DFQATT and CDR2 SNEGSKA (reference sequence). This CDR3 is CSASRPYGQGLTDTQYF. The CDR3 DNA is TGCAGTGCTAGTCGGCCCTATGGACAGGGACTCACCGATACGCAGTATTTT.